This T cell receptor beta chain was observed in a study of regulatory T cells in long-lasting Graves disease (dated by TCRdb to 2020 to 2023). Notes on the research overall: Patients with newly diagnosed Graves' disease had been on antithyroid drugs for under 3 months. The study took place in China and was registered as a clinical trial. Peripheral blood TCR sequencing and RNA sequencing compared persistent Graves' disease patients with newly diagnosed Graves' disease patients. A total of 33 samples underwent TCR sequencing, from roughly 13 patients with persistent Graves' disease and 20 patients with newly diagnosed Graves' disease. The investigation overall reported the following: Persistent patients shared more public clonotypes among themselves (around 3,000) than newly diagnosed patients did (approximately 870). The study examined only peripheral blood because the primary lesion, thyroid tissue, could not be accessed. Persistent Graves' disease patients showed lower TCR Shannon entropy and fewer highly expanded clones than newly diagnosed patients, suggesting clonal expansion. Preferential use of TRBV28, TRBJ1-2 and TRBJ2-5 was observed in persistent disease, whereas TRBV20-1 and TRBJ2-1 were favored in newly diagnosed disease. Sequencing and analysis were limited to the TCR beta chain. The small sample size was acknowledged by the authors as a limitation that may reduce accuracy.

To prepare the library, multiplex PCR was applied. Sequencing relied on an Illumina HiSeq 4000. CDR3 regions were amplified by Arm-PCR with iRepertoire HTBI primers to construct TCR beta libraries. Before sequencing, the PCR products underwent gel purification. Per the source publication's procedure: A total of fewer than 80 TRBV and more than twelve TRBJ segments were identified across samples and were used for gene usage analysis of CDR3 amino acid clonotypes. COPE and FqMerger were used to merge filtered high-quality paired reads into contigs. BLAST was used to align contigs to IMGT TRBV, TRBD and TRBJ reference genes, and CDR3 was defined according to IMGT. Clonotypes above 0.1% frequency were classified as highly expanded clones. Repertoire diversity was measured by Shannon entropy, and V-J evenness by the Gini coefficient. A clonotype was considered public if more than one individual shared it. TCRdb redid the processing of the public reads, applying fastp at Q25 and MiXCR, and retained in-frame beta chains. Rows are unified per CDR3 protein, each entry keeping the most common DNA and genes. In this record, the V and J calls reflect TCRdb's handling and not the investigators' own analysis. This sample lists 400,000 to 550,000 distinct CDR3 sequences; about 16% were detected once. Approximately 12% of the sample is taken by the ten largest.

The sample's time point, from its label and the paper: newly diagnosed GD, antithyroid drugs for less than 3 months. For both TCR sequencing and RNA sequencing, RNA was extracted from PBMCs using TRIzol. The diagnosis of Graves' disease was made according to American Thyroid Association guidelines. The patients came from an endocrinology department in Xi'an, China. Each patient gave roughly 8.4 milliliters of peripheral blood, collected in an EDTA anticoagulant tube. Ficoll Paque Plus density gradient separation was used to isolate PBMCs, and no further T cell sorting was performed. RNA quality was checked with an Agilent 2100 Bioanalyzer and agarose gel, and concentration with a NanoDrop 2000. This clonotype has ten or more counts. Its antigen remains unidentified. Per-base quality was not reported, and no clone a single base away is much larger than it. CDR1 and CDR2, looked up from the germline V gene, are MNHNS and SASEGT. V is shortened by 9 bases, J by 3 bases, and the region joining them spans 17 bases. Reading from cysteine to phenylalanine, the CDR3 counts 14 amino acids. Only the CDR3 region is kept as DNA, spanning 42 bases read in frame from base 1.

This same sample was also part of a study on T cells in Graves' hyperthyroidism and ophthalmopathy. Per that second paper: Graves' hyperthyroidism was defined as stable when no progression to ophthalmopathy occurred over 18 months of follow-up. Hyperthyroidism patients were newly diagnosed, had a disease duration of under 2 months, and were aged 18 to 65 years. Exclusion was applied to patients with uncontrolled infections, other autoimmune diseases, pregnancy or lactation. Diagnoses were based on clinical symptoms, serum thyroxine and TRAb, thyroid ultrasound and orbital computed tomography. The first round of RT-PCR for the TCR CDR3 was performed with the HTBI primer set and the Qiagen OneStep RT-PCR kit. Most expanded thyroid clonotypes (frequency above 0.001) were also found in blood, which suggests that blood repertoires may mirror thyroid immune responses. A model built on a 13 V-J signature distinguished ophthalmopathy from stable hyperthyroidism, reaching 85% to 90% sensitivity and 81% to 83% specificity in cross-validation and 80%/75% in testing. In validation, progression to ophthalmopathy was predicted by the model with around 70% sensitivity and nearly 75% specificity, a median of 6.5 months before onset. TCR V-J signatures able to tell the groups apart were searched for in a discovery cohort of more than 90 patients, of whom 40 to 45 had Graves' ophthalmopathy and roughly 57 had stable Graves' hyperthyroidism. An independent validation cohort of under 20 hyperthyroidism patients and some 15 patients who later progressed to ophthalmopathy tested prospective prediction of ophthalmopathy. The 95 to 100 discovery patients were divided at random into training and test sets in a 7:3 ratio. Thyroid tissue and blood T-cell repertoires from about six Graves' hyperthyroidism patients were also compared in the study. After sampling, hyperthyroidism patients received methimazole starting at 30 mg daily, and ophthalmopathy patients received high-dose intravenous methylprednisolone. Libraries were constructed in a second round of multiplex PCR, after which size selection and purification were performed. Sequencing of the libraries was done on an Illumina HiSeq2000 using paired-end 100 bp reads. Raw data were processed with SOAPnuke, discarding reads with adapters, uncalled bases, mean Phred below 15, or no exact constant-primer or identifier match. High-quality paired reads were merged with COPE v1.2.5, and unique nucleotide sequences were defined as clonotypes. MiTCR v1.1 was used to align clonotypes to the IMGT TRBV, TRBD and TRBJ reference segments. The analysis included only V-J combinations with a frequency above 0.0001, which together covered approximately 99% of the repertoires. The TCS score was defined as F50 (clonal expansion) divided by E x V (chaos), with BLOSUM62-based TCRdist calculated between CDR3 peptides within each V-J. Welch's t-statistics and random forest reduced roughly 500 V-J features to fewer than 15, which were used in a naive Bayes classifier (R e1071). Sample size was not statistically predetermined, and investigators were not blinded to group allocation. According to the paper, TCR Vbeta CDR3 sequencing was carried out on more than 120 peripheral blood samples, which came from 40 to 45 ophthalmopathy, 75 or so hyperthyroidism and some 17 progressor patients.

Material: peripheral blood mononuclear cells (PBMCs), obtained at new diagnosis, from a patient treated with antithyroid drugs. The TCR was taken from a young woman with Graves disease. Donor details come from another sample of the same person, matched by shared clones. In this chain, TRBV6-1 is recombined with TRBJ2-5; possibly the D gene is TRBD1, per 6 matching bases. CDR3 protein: CARFTYRDEETQYF. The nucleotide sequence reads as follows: TGTGCCAGATTTACCTACAGGGATGAAGAGACCCAGTACTTC.